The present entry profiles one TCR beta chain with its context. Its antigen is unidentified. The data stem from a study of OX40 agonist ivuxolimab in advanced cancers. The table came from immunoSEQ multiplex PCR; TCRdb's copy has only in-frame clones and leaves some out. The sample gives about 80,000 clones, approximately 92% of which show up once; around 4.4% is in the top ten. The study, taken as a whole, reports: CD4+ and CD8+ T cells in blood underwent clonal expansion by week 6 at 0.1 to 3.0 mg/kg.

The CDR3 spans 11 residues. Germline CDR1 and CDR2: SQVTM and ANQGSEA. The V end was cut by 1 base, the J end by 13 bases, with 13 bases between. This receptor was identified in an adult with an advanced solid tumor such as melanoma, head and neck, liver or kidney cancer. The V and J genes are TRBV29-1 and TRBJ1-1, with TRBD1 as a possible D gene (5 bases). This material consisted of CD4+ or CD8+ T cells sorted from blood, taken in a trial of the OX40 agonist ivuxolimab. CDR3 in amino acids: CSVEGGGWNFF. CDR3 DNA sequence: TGCAGCGTTGAAGGGGGGGGTTGGAATTTCTTT.